This TCR beta chain derives from a study of cytomegalovirus exposure and HLA in healthy donors. Study-wide results and caveats: Follow-up analysis later connected one missense variant in DCLRE1C with trimming of TCR beta V- and J-genes. Reports described diagnosis of cytomegalovirus status by the classifier as highly specific and sensitive. As confirmed in vitro, a few CMV-associated chains were specific for CMV antigens.

The CDR3 totals 15 residues. Germline trimming cut 5 bases from V and 3 bases from J; bases unmatched to any gene: 5. CDR1 is LNHDA and CDR2 is SQIVND in the germline V gene (reference sequence). Primers: 60 Vbeta forward and 13 Jbeta reverse. Some clones are missing from TCRdb's copy, which holds only in-frame ones; the method was immunoSEQ multiplex PCR. The sample shows over 200,000 clones, about 80% of them seen only once. Comments on this clone: What it recognizes is unknown.

The source material was PBMCs. The V and J genes are TRBV19 and TRBJ2-3, with 10 bases aligning to TRBD2. This clonotype originated in a woman in her forties in good health and CMV-seronegative. The CDR3 loop reads CASSVPSGGTDTQYF. The CDR3 bases are TGTGCCAGTAGTGTTCCTAGCGGGGGTACAGATACGCAGTATTTT.